Listed below are T cell receptor beta chains from one sample, sequenced in a study of CD8+CD57+ T cells in acquired aplastic anemia. A single record per CDR3 protein comes from TCRdb applying MiXCR to the reads. The sample carries a few hundred thousand distinct CDR3 sequences, roughly 55% recorded once. The sequencing sample was made of sorted CD4+, CD8+, or CD8+CD57+ T cells (not recorded which) from PBMCs. These receptors were taken from a human donor in good health. The CDR3 runs from the conserved cysteine through the conserved F or W. D genes are given only for firm matches. Clone size is not always given. Where it is, it says once, few, many or a class for expanded clones.

DNA: TGCAGTGCTAGAGATCACAGGACCAGAACCTACGAGCAGTACTTC
CDR3: CSARDHRTRTYEQYF
V: TRBV20-1
J: TRBJ2-7
D: NA
size: once

DNA: TGTGCCAGCAGCTTAAGCCCAGCGGGGGCCACAGATACGCAAGAGACCCAGTACTTC
CDR3: CASSLSPAGATDTQETQYF
V: TRBV6-6
J: TRBJ2-5
D: TRBD2
size: NA

DNA: TGCGCCAGCAGTGAGTCCAGGGGGATAAACACTGAAGCTTTCTTT
CDR3: CASSESRGINTEAFF
V: TRBV10-1
J: TRBJ1-1
D: TRBD1
size: few

DNA: TGTGCCAGCAGACAACTTCTAGCGGGGGGGGACAATGAGCAGTTCTTC
CDR3: CASRQLLAGGDNEQFF
V: TRBV12-3/TRBV12-4
J: TRBJ2-1
D: TRBD2
size: many

DNA: TGCGCCAGCAGCCACTTACTTTTGGGGACTGAAGCTTTCTTT
CDR3: CASSHLLLGTEAFF
V: TRBV4-1
J: TRBJ1-1
D: NA
size: NA

DNA: TGTGCCAGCAGTTCCCCCCAGGATACGCAGTATTTT
CDR3: CASSSPQDTQYF
V: TRBV28
J: TRBJ2-3
D: NA
size: NA

DNA: TGTGCCACCAGTGATTCCGGGGTTGAAGCTTTCTTT
CDR3: CATSDSGVEAFF
V: TRBV19
J: TRBJ1-1
D: NA
size: NA

DNA: TGTGCCACCATGGACACCCCGATCTCCACAGATACGCAGTATTTT
CDR3: CATMDTPISTDTQYF
V: TRBV10-3
J: TRBJ2-3
D: NA
size: NA

DNA: TGTGCCAGCAGCTTGGAAGCTGGGACTGGGGACCACGAGCAGTACTTC
CDR3: CASSLEAGTGDHEQYF
V: TRBV5-5
J: TRBJ2-7
D: NA
size: NA

DNA: TGTGCCAGCAGTTACACACAGGGGGTAGAAGCTTTCTTT
CDR3: CASSYTQGVEAFF
V: TRBV6-6
J: TRBJ1-1
D: TRBD1
size: few

DNA: TGTGCCAGCAGTATGCAACTTGATGGCACAGATACGCAGTATTTT
CDR3: CASSMQLDGTDTQYF
V: TRBV6-7
J: TRBJ2-3
D: NA
size: NA

DNA: TGCGCCAGCAGCTTGGGGCTAGCGATGAAGGAAGAGACCCAGTACTTC
CDR3: CASSLGLAMKEETQYF
V: TRBV5-1
J: TRBJ2-5
D: NA
size: few

DNA: TGCGCCACATCTCACTGGGGCGAGCAGTACTTC
CDR3: CATSHWGEQYF
V: TRBV28
J: TRBJ2-7
D: NA
size: NA

DNA: TGTGCCATCAGTGCTCAGGTCGGGGGAAACGAGCAGTACTTC
CDR3: CAISAQVGGNEQYF
V: TRBV10-3
J: TRBJ2-7
D: NA
size: once

DNA: TGTGCCATCAGCCCGAGCGGGACAGGAAATAACTATGGCTACACCTTC
CDR3: CAISPSGTGNNYGYTF
V: TRBV10-3
J: TRBJ1-2
D: TRBD1
size: NA

DNA: TGTGCCAGCAGCATCCAGACCGGGACAGGGGATTTCGGGGAGACCCAGTACTTC
CDR3: CASSIQTGTGDFGETQYF
V: TRBV9
J: TRBJ2-5
D: TRBD1
size: few

DNA: TGTGCCAGTAGCGAAGGAGCAGGGTTGGAGCAGTACTTC
CDR3: CASSEGAGLEQYF
V: TRBV19
J: TRBJ2-7
D: NA
size: NA

DNA: TGCGCCAGCAGAGTAGGACAGGGAAGCGAGACCCAGTACTTC
CDR3: CASRVGQGSETQYF
V: TRBV5-1
J: TRBJ2-5
D: TRBD1
size: NA

DNA: TGTGCCAGCAGCTTAGCGAGTAGTAATCAGCCCCAGCATTTT
CDR3: CASSLASSNQPQHF
V: TRBV7-9
J: TRBJ1-5
D: NA
size: NA

DNA: TGTGCCACCAGCAGCGTAGTAGGTAGCTCATACAATGAGCAGTTCTTC
CDR3: CATSSVVGSSYNEQFF
V: TRBV15
J: TRBJ2-1
D: NA
size: NA

DNA: TGCAGCGTTACAGAAGGGCGGGGGAATGAGCAGTTCTTC
CDR3: CSVTEGRGNEQFF
V: TRBV29-1
J: TRBJ2-1
D: TRBD2
size: many

DNA: TGTGCCAGCAGGTATAATCCTAGCGACACGCAGTATTTT
CDR3: CASRYNPSDTQYF
V: TRBV7-8
J: TRBJ2-3
D: NA
size: many

DNA: TGTGCCAGCAGCCAAAACTCTGCCGGGGAGACCCAGTACTTC
CDR3: CASSQNSAGETQYF
V: TRBV7-9
J: TRBJ2-5
D: NA
size: NA

DNA: TGTGCCAGCAGCGTATGGAACACCGGGGAGCTGTTTTTT
CDR3: CASSVWNTGELFF
V: TRBV9
J: TRBJ2-2
D: NA
size: NA

DNA: TGTGCCAGCAGCTCTCCTCCGGGACTAGGCGCAGATACGCAGTATTTT
CDR3: CASSSPPGLGADTQYF
V: TRBV7-9
J: TRBJ2-3
D: TRBD2
size: NA

DNA: TGTGCCACCAGTGATCCATTACAGGTTGTGGGGAATGAGCAGTTCTTC
CDR3: CATSDPLQVVGNEQFF
V: TRBV24-1
J: TRBJ2-1
D: NA
size: NA

DNA: TGTGCCCCCTGCCCCGTAGGGGTTCACGGTGAGACCCAGTACTTC
CDR3: CAPCPVGVHGETQYF
V: TRBV6-4
J: TRBJ2-5
D: NA
size: many

DNA: TGTGCCAGCAGTTCCTTTTCAGGAGGAGCTGTTCACGAGCAGTACTTC
CDR3: CASSSFSGGAVHEQYF
V: TRBV25-1
J: TRBJ2-7
D: NA
size: NA

DNA: TGCAGTGCGCTCGAAGTGAACACTGAAGCTTTCTTT
CDR3: CSALEVNTEAFF
V: TRBV20-1
J: TRBJ1-1
D: NA
size: NA

DNA: TGCAGCGTTGAAGGTTCGCAAGGGGTCGAGCAGTACTTC
CDR3: CSVEGSQGVEQYF
V: TRBV29-1
J: TRBJ2-7
D: NA
size: once

DNA: TGTGCCAGTAGTATTCATCAGAAAAACACTGAAGCTTTCTTT
CDR3: CASSIHQKNTEAFF
V: TRBV19
J: TRBJ1-1
D: NA
size: many

DNA: TGTGCCAGCAGCTCCACCCCATGGGAGGGAGCTAACTATGGCTACACCTTC
CDR3: CASSSTPWEGANYGYTF
V: TRBV7-2
J: TRBJ1-2
D: NA
size: NA

DNA: TGTGCCAGCAGCTTACAAAGGACAGAGTACACTGAAGCTCTCTTT
CDR3: CASSLQRTEYTEALF
V: TRBV7-3
J: TRBJ1-1
D: NA
size: NA

DNA: TGTGCCAGCAGCCAAGAAAGGGCAGGCCGGGAAACAGATACGCAGTATTTT
CDR3: CASSQERAGRETDTQYF
V: TRBV14
J: TRBJ2-3
D: NA
size: many

DNA: TGCGCCAGCAGTGAGGAAGGGACAGGGGCATCCTACGAGCAGTACTTC
CDR3: CASSEEGTGASYEQYF
V: TRBV10-2
J: TRBJ2-7
D: TRBD1
size: few

DNA: TGTGCCAGTAGCTGGGCAGCGAACTCCTACGAGCAGTACTTC
CDR3: CASSWAANSYEQYF
V: TRBV19
J: TRBJ2-7
D: NA
size: many

DNA: TGCGCCAGCAGCTTGACAGGGGGCAGGGGGTATGGCTACACCTTC
CDR3: CASSLTGGRGYGYTF
V: TRBV11-1
J: TRBJ1-2
D: TRBD1
size: NA

DNA: TGTGCCATCAGTGAGGTTCGGACAGGGGGCCGTAGGTATGGCTACACCTTC
CDR3: CAISEVRTGGRRYGYTF
V: TRBV10-3
J: TRBJ1-2
D: TRBD1
size: NA

DNA: TGCAGTGCTAGGGACCCCGGGACCAGCGGGGATGAGACCCAGTACTTC
CDR3: CSARDPGTSGDETQYF
V: TRBV20-1
J: TRBJ2-5
D: TRBD2
size: NA

DNA: TGCAGTGTACCGTTGGGGGACTCTGGAAACACCATATATTTT
CDR3: CSVPLGDSGNTIYF
V: TRBV20-1
J: TRBJ1-3
D: NA
size: NA

DNA: TGTGCCATCATGATGCGACAGGGCGGTGAAGCTTTCTTT
CDR3: CAIMMRQGGEAFF
V: TRBV10-3
J: TRBJ1-1
D: TRBD1
size: few

DNA: TGTGCCAGCAGCCAAGATGGCGGAGGTCCCTACGAGCAGTACTTC
CDR3: CASSQDGGGPYEQYF
V: TRBV3-1
J: TRBJ2-7
D: NA
size: many

DNA: TGTGCTAGTGGTTTATCGGGGCCCACTGAAGCTTTCTTT
CDR3: CASGLSGPTEAFF
V: TRBV12-5
J: TRBJ1-1
D: NA
size: NA

DNA: TGTGCCACCAGCCCCTTAGGGGCATCAACTAATGAAAAACTGTTTTTT
CDR3: CATSPLGASTNEKLFF
V: TRBV15
J: TRBJ1-4
D: NA
size: NA

DNA: TGCAGTGCTAGCAAAAACACCGGGGAGCCGTTTTTT
CDR3: CSASKNTGEPFF
V: TRBV20-1
J: TRBJ2-2
D: NA
size: NA

DNA: TGTGCCAGCAGCGTATCCCACCGCGGGGAGCTGTTTTTT
CDR3: CASSVSHRGELFF
V: TRBV9
J: TRBJ2-2
D: NA
size: many

DNA: TGTGCCGCCCGGACTAGCGGGGGAAATGAGCAGTTCTTC
CDR3: CAARTSGGNEQFF
V: TRBV10-3
J: TRBJ2-1
D: TRBD2
size: NA

DNA: TGTGCCAGCAGCCAAGATAAGTGGGTTCGATCACCCCTCCACTTT
CDR3: CASSQDKWVRSPLHF
V: TRBV7-9
J: TRBJ1-6
D: NA
size: NA

DNA: TGTGCCAGCAGCTTAGTGGACAGCAATCAGCCCCAGCATTTT
CDR3: CASSLVDSNQPQHF
V: TRBV11-2
J: TRBJ1-5
D: NA
size: many

DNA: TGCAGTGCTGACGCGAGCGGGAGAAAAGAGACCCAGTACTTC
CDR3: CSADASGRKETQYF
V: TRBV20-1
J: TRBJ2-5
D: TRBD2
size: NA

DNA: TGTGCCAGCAGTGACGGTCGGAGAGGGTACGAAACTGAAGCTTTCTTT
CDR3: CASSDGRRGYETEAFF
V: TRBV25-1
J: TRBJ1-1
D: NA
size: few

DNA: TGTGCCAGCAACGAGCAGAACACTGAAGCTTTCTTT
CDR3: CASNEQNTEAFF
V: TRBV7-9
J: TRBJ1-1
D: NA
size: NA

DNA: TGTGCCAGCAGCTTGGAGGGGGTTGAAGCTTTCTTT
CDR3: CASSLEGVEAFF
V: TRBV7-6
J: TRBJ1-1
D: NA
size: NA

DNA: TGTGCCAGCAGTTCTGACAGGGCATTAGGAGAGACCCAGTACTTC
CDR3: CASSSDRALGETQYF
V: TRBV11-1
J: TRBJ2-5
D: TRBD1
size: few

DNA: TGTGCCAGCAGTTTAGGACTAGCGGGGGCCCTCCAAGAGACCCAGTACTTC
CDR3: CASSLGLAGALQETQYF
V: TRBV27
J: TRBJ2-5
D: TRBD2
size: NA